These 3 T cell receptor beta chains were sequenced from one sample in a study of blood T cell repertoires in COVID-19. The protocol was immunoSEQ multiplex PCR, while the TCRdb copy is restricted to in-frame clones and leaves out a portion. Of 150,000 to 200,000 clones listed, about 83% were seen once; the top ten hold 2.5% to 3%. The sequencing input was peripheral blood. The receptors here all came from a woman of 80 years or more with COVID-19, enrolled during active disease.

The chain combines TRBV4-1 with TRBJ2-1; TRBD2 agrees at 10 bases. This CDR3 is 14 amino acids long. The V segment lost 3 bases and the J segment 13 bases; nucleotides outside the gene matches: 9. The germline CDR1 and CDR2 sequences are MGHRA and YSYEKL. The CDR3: CASSHPASGRGQFF. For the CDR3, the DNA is TGCGCCAGCAGCCATCCAGCTAGCGGGAGAGGACAGTTCTTC.

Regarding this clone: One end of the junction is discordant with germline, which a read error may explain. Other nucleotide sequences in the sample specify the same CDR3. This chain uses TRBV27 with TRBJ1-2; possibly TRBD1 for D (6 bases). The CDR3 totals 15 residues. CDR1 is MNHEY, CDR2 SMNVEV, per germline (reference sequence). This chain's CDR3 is CASSLDRSFNYGYTF. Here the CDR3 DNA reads TGTGCCAGCAGCCTAGACAGGTCGTTTAACTATGGCTACACTTTC.

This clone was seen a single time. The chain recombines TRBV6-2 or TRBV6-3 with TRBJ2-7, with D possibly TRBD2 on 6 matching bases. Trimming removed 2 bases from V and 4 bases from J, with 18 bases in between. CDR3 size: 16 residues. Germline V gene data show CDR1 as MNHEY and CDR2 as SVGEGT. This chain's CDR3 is CASSYLRPAGGYEQYF. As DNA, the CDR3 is TGTGCCAGCAGTTACCTACGGCCAGCAGGAGGGTACGAGCAGTACTTC.